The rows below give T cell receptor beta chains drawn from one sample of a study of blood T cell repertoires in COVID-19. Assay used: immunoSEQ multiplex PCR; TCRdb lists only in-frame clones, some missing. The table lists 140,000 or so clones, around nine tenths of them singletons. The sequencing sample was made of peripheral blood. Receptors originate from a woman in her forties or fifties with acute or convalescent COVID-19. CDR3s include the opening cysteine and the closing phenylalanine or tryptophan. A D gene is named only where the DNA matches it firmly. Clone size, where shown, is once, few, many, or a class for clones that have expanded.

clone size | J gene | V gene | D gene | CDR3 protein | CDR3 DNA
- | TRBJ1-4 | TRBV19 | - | CASTLIAGANEKLFF | TGTGCCAGTACCCTTATTGCGGGCGCTAATGAAAAACTGTTTTTT
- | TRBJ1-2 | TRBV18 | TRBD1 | CASSRTGNDGGYTF | TGTGCCAGCTCACGGACAGGGAATGACGGTGGCTACACCTTC
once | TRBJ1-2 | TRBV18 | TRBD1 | CASSPNFQGDGYTF | TGTGCCAGCTCACCGAATTTCCAGGGGGATGGCTACACCTTC
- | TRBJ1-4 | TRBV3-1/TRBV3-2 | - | CASSQARPPGEKLFF | TGTGCCAGCAGCCAAGCAAGGCCCCCAGGTGAAAAACTGTTTTTT
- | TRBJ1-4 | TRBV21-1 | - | CARLLPQREKLFF | TGTGCCAGGCTTTTGCCTCAACGGGAAAAACTGTTTTTT
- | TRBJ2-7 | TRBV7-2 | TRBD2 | CASSFGAGGSPREQYF | TGTGCCAGCAGCTTCGGCGCGGGGGGATCCCCCAGGGAGCAGTACTTC
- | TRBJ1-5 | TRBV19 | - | CASSHGGRSNQPQHF | TGTGCCAGTAGTCACGGGGGGAGGAGCAATCAGCCCCAGCATTTT
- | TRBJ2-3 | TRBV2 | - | CASSERAGLDTQYF | TGTGCCAGCAGTGAAAGGGCGGGGCTCGATACGCAGTATTTT
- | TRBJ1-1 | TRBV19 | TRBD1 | CASSIRDRGTEAFF | TGTGCCAGTAGTATTCGAGACAGGGGCACTGAAGCTTTCTTT
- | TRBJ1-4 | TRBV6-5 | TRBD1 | CASSLRQGSNEKLFF | TGTGCCAGCAGTTTACGACAGGGGTCTAATGAAAAACTGTTTTTT
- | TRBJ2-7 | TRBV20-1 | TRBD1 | CSLDRGPEQYF | TGCAGTCTGGACAGGGGGCCTGAGCAGTACTTC
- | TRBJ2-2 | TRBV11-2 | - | CASSTIYRVTGELFF | TGTGCCAGCAGCACCATCTACAGGGTCACCGGGGAGCTGTTTTTT
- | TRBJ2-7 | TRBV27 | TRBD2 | CASSGTLAGLYEQYF | TGTGCCAGCAGTGGGACCTTAGCGGGACTCTACGAGCAGTACTTC
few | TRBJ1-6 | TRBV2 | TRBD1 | CASSVDRGRRNSPLHF | TGTGCCAGCAGTGTGGACAGGGGGCGGCGTAATTCACCCCTCCACTTT
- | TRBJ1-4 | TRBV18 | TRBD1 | CASSPGQVQEKLFF | TGTGCCAGCTCCCCGGGACAGGTTCAAGAAAAACTGTTTTTT
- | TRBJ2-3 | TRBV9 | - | CASSERQASTDTQYF | TGTGCCAGCAGCGAGAGACAGGCCAGCACAGATACGCAGTATTTT
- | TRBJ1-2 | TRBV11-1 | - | CASSLGAPLNYGYTF | TGTGCCAGCAGCTTAGGGGCTCCACTCAACTATGGCTACACCTTC
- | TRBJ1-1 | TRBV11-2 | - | CASSLVRWRGNTEAFF | TGTGCCAGCAGCTTAGTGCGCTGGAGGGGGAACACTGAAGCTTTCTTT
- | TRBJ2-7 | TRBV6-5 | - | CASNLQRYEQYF | TGTGCCAGCAATCTTCAGCGATACGAGCAGTACTTC
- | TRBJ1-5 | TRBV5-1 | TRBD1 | CASSSGDSNNQPQHF | TGCGCCAGCAGCTCGGGGGACAGCAACAATCAGCCCCAGCATTTT
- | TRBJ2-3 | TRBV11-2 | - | CASSLYSHTDTQYF | TGTGCCAGCAGCCTGTACAGCCACACAGATACGCAGTATTTT
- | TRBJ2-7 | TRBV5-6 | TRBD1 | CASSLIGDRGGHEQYF | TGTGCCAGCAGCTTGATCGGGGACAGGGGGGGCCACGAGCAGTACTTC
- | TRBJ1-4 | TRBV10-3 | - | CAISSGPANEKLFF | TGTGCCATCAGTTCAGGGCCGGCTAATGAAAAACTGTTTTTT
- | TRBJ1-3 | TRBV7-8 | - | CASSLVTGIGNTIYF | TGTGCCAGCAGCTTAGTAACAGGGATTGGAAACACCATATATTTT
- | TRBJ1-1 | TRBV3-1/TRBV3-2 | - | CASSQAGMNTEAFF | TGTGCCAGCAGCCAAGCGGGGATGAACACTGAAGCTTTCTTT
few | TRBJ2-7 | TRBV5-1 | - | CASSEGTLTTSEQYF | TGCGCCAGCAGCGAAGGGACATTGACTACGAGCGAGCAGTACTTC
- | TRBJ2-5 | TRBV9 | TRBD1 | CASSETGGIWETQYF | TGTGCCAGCAGCGAGACAGGGGGAATATGGGAGACCCAGTACTTC
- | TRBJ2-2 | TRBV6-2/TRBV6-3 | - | CASSYSYLAGDTGELFF | TGTGCCAGCAGTTACTCTTACTTGGCAGGGGACACCGGGGAGCTGTTTTTT
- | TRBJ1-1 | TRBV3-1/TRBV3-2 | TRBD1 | CASRRDRDDVFF | TGTGCCAGCAGACGAGACAGGGACGACGTTTTCTTT
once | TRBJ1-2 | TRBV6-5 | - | CASSYSGGYGYTF | TGTGCCAGCAGTTACTCAGGGGGCTATGGCTACACCTTC
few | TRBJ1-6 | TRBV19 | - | CASSILTANSPLHF | TGTGCCAGTAGTATATTAACAGCAAATTCACCCCTCCACTTT
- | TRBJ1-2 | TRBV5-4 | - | CASSLDIYGYTF | TGTGCCAGCAGCTTGGACATTTATGGCTACACCTTC